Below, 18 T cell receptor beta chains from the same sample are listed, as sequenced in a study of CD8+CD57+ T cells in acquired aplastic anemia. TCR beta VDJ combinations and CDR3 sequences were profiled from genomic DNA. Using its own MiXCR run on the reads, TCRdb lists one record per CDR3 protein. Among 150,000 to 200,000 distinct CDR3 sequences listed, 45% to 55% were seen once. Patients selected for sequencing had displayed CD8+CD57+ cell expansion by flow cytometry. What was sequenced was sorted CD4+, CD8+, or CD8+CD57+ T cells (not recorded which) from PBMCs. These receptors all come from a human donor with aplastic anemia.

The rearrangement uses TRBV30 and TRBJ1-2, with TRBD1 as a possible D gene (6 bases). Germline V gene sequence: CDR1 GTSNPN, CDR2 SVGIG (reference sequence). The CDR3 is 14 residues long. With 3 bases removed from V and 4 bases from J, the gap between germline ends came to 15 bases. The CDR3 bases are TGTGCCTGGAGGGCAGGGGCCCTCTTCTATGGCTACACCTTC. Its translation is CAWRAGALFYGYTF.

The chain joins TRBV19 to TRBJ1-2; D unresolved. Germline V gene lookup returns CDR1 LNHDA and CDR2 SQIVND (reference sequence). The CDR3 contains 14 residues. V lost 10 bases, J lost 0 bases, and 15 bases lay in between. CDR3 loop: CATQDGPANYGYTF. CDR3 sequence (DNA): TGTGCCACTCAGGACGGACCAGCTAACTATGGCTACACCTTC.

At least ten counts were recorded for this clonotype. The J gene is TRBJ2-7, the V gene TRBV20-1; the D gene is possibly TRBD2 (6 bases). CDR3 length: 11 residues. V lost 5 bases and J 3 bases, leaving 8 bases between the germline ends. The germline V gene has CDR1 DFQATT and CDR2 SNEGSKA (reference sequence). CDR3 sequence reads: CSASGDYEQYF. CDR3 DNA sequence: TGCAGTGCTTCGGGAGACTACGAGCAGTACTTC.

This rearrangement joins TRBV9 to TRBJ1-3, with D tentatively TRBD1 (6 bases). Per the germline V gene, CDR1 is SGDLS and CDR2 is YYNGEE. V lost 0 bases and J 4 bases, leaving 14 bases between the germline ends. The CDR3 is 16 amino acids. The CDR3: CASSVEGGGPGNTIYF. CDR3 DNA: TGTGCCAGCAGCGTAGAAGGCGGGGGGCCAGGAAACACCATATATTTT.

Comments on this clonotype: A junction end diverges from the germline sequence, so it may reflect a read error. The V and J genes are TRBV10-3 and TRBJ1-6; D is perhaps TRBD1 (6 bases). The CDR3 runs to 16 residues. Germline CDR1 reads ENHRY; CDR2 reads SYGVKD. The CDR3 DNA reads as TGTGCCATCAGATCCACAGGGACCCCCTACAATTCACCCCTCCACTTT. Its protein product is CAIRSTGTPYNSPLHF.

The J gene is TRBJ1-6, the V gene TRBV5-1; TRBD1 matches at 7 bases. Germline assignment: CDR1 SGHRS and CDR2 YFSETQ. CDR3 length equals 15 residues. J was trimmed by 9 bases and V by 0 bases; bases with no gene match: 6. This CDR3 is CASSLGQGGRSPLHF. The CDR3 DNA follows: TGCGCCAGCAGCTTGGGACAGGGTGGTCGTTCACCCCTCCACTTT.

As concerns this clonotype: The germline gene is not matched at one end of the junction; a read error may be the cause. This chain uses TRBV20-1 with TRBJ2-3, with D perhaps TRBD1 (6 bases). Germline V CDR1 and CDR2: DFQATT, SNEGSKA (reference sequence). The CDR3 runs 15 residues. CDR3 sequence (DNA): TGCGGTGCTATGGGCGAACAGGGTTCGTCAGATACGCAGTATTTT. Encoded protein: CGAMGEQGSSDTQYF.

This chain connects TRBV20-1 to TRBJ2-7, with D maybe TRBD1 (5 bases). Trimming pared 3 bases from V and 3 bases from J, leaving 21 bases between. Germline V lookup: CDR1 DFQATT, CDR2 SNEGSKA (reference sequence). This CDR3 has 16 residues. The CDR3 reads CSARGLRARAFYEQYF. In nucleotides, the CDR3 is TGCAGTGCTAGGGGCCTCAGGGCCCGGGCGTTCTACGAGCAGTACTTC.

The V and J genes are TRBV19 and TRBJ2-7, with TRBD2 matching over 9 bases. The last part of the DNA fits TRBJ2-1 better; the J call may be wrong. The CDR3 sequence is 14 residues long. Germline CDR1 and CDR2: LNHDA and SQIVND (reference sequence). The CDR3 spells CASSVGLAIDEQFF. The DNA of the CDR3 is TGTGCCAGTAGTGTCGGACTAGCGATCGATGAGCAGTTCTTC.

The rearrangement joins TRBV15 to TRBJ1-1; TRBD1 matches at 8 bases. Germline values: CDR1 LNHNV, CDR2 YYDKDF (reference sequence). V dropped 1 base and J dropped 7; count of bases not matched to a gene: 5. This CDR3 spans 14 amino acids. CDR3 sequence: CATSRAGQGDEAFF. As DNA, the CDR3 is TGTGCCACCAGCAGAGCCGGACAGGGTGATGAAGCTTTCTTT. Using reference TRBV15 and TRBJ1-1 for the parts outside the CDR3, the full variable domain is DAMVIQNPRYQVTQFGKPVTLSCSQTLNHNVMYWYQQKSSQAPKLLFHYYDKDFNNEADTPDNFQSRRPNTSFCFLDIRSPGLGDTAMYLCATSRAGQGDEAFFGQGTRLTVV.

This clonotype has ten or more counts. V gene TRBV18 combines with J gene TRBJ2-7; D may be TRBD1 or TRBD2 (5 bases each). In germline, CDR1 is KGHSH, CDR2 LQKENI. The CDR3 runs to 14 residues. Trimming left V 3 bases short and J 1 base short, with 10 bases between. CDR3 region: CASSPPGRSYEQYF. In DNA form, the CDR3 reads TGTGCCAGCTCACCCCCGGGACGATCCTACGAGCAGTACTTC.

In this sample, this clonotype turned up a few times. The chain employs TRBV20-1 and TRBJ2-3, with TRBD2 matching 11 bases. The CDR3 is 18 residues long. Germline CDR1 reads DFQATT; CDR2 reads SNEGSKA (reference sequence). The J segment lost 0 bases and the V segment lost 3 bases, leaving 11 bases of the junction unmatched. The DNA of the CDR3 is TGCAGTGCTAGGACTAGCGGGGAGCACCAGACTAGCACAGATACGCAGTATTTT. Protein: CSARTSGEHQTSTDTQYF.

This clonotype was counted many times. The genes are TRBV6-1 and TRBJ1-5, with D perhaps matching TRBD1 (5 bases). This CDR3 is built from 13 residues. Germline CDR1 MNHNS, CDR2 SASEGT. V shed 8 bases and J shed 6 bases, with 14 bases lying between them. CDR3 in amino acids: CASQEGPVQPQHF. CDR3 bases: TGTGCCAGCCAGGAGGGACCGGTTCAGCCCCAGCATTTT.

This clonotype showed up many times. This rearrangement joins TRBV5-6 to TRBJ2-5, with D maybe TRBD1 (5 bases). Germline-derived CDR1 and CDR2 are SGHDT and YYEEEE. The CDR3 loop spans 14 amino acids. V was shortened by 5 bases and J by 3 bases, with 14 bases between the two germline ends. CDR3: CASRSAPTEETQYF. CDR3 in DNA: TGTGCCAGCAGATCGGCACCGACAGAAGAGACCCAGTACTTC.

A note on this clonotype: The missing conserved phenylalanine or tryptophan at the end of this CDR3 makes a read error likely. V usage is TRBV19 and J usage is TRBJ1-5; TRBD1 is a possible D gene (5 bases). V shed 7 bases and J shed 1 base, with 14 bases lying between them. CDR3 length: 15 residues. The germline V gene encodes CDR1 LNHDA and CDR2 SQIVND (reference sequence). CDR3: CASKRGQGSNQPQHL. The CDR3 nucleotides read TGTGCCAGTAAGAGAGGGCAGGGCAGCAATCAGCCCCAGCATCTT.

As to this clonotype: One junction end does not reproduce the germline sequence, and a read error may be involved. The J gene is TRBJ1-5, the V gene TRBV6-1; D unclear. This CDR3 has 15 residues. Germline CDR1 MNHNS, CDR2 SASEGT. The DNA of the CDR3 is TGTGCCAGCAGCCGGCAGCCCCTCGGGAATCAGCCCCAGCGTTTT. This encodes CASSRQPLGNQPQRF.

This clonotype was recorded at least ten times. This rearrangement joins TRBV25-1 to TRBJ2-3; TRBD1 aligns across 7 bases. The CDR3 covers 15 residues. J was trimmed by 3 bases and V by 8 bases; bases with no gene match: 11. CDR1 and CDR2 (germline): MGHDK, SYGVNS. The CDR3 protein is CASELGQAVTDTQYF. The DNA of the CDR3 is TGTGCCAGCGAGCTTGGACAGGCAGTAACAGATACGCAGTATTTT.

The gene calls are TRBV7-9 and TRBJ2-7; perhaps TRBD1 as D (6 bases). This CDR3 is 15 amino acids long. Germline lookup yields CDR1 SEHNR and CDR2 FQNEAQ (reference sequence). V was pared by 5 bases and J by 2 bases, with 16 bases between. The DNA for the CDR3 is TGTGCCAGCAGCCAACGCCCGGACAGCGCCTACGAGCAGTACTTC. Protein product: CASSQRPDSAYEQYF.